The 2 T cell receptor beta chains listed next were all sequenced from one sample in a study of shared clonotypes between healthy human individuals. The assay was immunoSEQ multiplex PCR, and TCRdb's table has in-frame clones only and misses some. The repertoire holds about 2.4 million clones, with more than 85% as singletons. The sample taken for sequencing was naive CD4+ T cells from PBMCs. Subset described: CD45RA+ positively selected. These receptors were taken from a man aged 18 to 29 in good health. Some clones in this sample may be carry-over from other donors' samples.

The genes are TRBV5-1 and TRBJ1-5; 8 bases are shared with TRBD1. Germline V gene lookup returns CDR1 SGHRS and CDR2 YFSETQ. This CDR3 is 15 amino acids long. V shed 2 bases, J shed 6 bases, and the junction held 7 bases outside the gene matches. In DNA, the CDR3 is TGCGCCAGCAGCTTCTCAGGGGGCGAGGGTCAGCCCCAGCATTTT. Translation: CASSFSGGEGQPQHF.

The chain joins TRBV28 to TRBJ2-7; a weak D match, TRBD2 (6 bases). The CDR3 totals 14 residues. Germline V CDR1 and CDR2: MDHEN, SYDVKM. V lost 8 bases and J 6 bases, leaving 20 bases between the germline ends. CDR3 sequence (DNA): TGTGCCAGCTCGGGGGTAACGATTCTCGCCGAGCAGTACTTC. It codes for CASSGVTILAEQYF.